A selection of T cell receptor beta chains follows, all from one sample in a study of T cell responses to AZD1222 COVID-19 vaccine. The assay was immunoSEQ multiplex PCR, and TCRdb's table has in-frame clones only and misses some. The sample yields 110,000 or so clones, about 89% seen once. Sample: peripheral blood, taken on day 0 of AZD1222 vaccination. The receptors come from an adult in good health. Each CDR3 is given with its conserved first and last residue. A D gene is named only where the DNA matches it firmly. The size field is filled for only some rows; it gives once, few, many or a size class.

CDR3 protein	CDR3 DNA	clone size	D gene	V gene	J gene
CASSTVSDRARGYTF	TGTGCCAGCAGTACCGTATCTGACAGGGCGAGGGGCTACACCTTC	-	TRBD1	TRBV27	TRBJ1-2
CATLTSPGAGELFF	TGTGCCACCCTCACATCCCCCGGGGCCGGGGAGCTGTTTTTT	-	-	TRBV6-5	TRBJ2-2
CASSLSNPRGYGYTF	TGCGCCAGCAGCTTGAGTAACCCTAGAGGCTATGGCTACACCTTC	-	-	TRBV5-1	TRBJ1-2
CASSYVAGPTDTQYF	TGTGCCAGCAGCTACGTAGCGGGACCGACAGATACGCAGTATTTT	-	TRBD2	TRBV5-4	TRBJ2-3
CAWSQKNSPLHF	TGTGCCTGGAGTCAGAAGAATTCACCCCTCCACTTT	-	-	TRBV30	TRBJ1-6
CASSKGPGNGNTIYF	TGTGCCAGCAGCAAAGGGCCGGGCAACGGAAACACCATATATTTT	-	-	TRBV21-1	TRBJ1-3
CASSIEFGSPLHF	TGTGCCAGCAGTATAGAGTTTGGATCACCCCTCCACTTT	-	-	TRBV6-4	TRBJ1-6
CASSVAPDEQFF	TGTGCCAGCAGCGTAGCCCCCGATGAGCAGTTCTTC	once	-	TRBV9	TRBJ2-1
CSASGPLNSPLHF	TGCAGTGCTAGTGGTCCGTTAAATTCACCCCTCCACTTT	once	-	TRBV20-1	TRBJ1-6
CASSYSYPGELFF	TGTGCCAGCAGTTACTCCTATCCCGGGGAGCTGTTTTTT	-	-	TRBV6-2/TRBV6-3	TRBJ2-2
CASSESRSSGNTIYF	TGTGCCAGCAGTGAGAGTAGGAGCTCTGGAAACACCATATATTTT	-	-	TRBV2	TRBJ1-3
CASSLATGRTGELFF	TGTGCCAGCAGCCTGGCGACAGGGAGGACCGGGGAGCTGTTTTTT	once	-	TRBV7-9	TRBJ2-2
CASSLGGGQGRRSQPQHF	TGTGCCAGCAGCTTAGGAGGCGGACAGGGGAGGCGAAGTCAGCCCCAGCATTTT	-	TRBD1	TRBV7-2	TRBJ1-5
CASSHRGTSGTEQYF	TGTGCCAGCAGCCACCGAGGGACTAGCGGGACTGAGCAGTACTTC	-	TRBD2	TRBV3-1/TRBV3-2	TRBJ2-7
CASTYARVYGYTF	TGTGCCAGCACCTATGCGAGGGTGTACGGCTACACCTTC	-	-	TRBV12-3/TRBV12-4	TRBJ1-2
CAWSEGARNTEAFF	TGTGCCTGGAGTGAGGGGGCACGGAACACTGAAGCTTTCTTT	-	TRBD1	TRBV30	TRBJ1-1
CSVEEGTDTQYF	TGCAGCGTTGAAGAAGGCACAGATACGCAGTATTTT	-	-	TRBV29-1	TRBJ2-3
CASRSQGQGYEQYF	TGTGCCAGCAGGAGCCAGGGCCAAGGGTACGAGCAGTACTTC	-	-	TRBV6-5	TRBJ2-7
CASSLLRTGGDNEQFF	TGTGCCAGCAGCTTGTTGAGGACCGGGGGGGACAATGAGCAGTTCTTC	-	TRBD2	TRBV5-6	TRBJ2-1
CASSGRQGVNTGELFF	TGTGCCAGCAGCGGCCGTCAAGGGGTGAATACCGGGGAGCTGTTTTTT	-	-	TRBV5-5	TRBJ2-2